These 10 T cell receptor beta chains share one sample of origin, sequenced in a study of siplizumab effects on memory and regulatory T cells. The protocol was immunoSEQ multiplex PCR, while the TCRdb copy is restricted to in-frame clones and leaves out a portion. The sample has 70,000 or so clones, over 80% seen once. Sequencing was done on a sample of Tregs sorted from blood. These receptors all come from a human donor in good health.

This clone appeared a single time. J is TRBJ2-7 and V is TRBV5-5; D gene uncertain. Germline V gene sequence: CDR1 SGHKS, CDR2 YYEKEE (reference sequence). CDR3 length equals 12 residues. With 1 base removed from V and 3 bases from J, the gap between germline ends came to 5 bases. In nucleotides, the CDR3 is TGTGCCAGCAGCTTGAACCACTACGAGCAGTACTTC. Translated, it gives CASSLNHYEQYF.

About this clone: An end of the junction does not agree with germline; a read error may underlie this. V gene TRBV7-2 combines with J gene TRBJ2-5; unclear D gene. Germline CDR1 reads SGHTA; CDR2 reads FQGNSA. The CDR3 is 12 amino acids. Written as DNA, the CDR3 is TGTGCCAGCAGCCGTCCGAGAGAGGCCCAGTACTTC. Residues: CASSRPREAQYF.

The chain couples TRBV6-6 to TRBJ1-1; D unresolved. This CDR3 is built from 13 residues. With 0 bases removed from V and 5 bases from J, the gap between germline ends came to 7 bases. Germline V CDR1 and CDR2: MNHNY, SVGAGI (reference sequence). The CDR3 DNA reads as TGTGCCAGCAGTTACTCGACGGTGACTGAAGCTTTCTTT. Amino acid sequence: CASSYSTVTEAFF.

The chain has TRBV9 and TRBJ2-1; TRBD2 aligns across 12 bases. The CDR3 is 16 amino acids. The V segment lost 4 bases and the J segment 4 bases; nucleotides outside the gene matches: 6. Germline values: CDR1 SGDLS, CDR2 YYNGEE. CDR3 sequence: CASSSRLAGAYNEQFF. The DNA for the CDR3 is TGTGCCAGCAGCTCCCGACTAGCGGGAGCATACAATGAGCAGTTCTTC.

The chain links TRBV5-4 to TRBJ2-7, with 16 bases lining up with TRBD2. Losses at the gene ends were 4 bases for V and 1 base for J; bases not matched to a gene: 5. The germline V gene has CDR1 SGHNT and CDR2 YYREEE (reference sequence). The CDR3 has 17 amino acids. The CDR3 here is CASSPGLAGGTSYEQYF. The CDR3 region has the DNA TGTGCCAGCAGCCCGGGACTAGCGGGAGGGACTTCCTACGAGCAGTACTTC. The variable domain in full, with the rest retrieved from reference TRBV5-4 and TRBJ2-7, is ETGVTQSPTHLIKTRGQQVTLRCSSQSGHNTVSWYQQALGQGPQFIFQYYREEENGRGNFPPRFSGLQFPNYSSELNVNALELDDSALYLCASSPGLAGGTSYEQYFGPGTRLTVT.

The chain employs TRBV6-6 and TRBJ2-7, with TRBD2 matching over 8 bases. Germline values: CDR1 MNHNY, CDR2 SVGAGI (reference sequence). This CDR3 spans 15 amino acids. The V segment lost 0 bases and the J segment 2 bases; nucleotides outside the gene matches: 3. CDR3 loop: CASSYSSSGTYEQYF. The DNA for the CDR3 is TGTGCCAGCAGTTACTCGAGTAGCGGGACCTACGAGCAGTACTTC.

The chain has TRBV7-2 and TRBJ1-5, with no clear D. CDR1 and CDR2 from the germline V gene are SGHTA and FQGNSA. The CDR3 is 17 residues long. V lost 0 bases, J lost 0 bases, and 12 bases lay in between. The CDR3 spells CASSLAPAGYSNQPQHF. CDR3 nucleotide sequence: TGTGCCAGCAGCTTAGCCCCTGCTGGGTATAGCAATCAGCCCCAGCATTTT.

CDR3 DNA sequence: TGCAGCGTTGGCCCTAGCGGGAGATTGGATACGCAGTATTTT. Protein product: CSVGPSGRLDTQYF. The chain uses TRBV29-1 and TRBJ2-3; 10 bases map to TRBD2. The CDR3 spans 14 residues. V gave up 4 bases and J gave up 6 bases; unmatched junction bases: 7. The germline gives CDR1 SQVTM, CDR2 ANQGSEA.

V gene TRBV6-5 combines with J gene TRBJ2-7, with 12 bases that match TRBD2. After removal of 2 bases from V and 5 bases from J, the junction contained 7 bases not matched to a gene. Germline V lookup: CDR1 MNHEY, CDR2 SVGAGI. CDR3 length: 16 residues. Here the CDR3 DNA reads TGTGCCAGCAGTTACCGCCGACTAGCGGGAGCCCACGAGCAGTACTTC. It yields the protein CASSYRRLAGAHEQYF.

The chain couples TRBV15 to TRBJ1-1, with D tentatively TRBD1 (5 bases). Germline lookup yields CDR1 LNHNV and CDR2 YYDKDF (reference sequence). This CDR3 has 13 residues. Trimming left V 2 bases short and J 5 bases short, with 9 bases between. In nucleotides, the CDR3 is TGTGCCACCAGCAGACAGGGCCGAACTGAAGCTTTCTTT. It specifies CATSRQGRTEAFF.